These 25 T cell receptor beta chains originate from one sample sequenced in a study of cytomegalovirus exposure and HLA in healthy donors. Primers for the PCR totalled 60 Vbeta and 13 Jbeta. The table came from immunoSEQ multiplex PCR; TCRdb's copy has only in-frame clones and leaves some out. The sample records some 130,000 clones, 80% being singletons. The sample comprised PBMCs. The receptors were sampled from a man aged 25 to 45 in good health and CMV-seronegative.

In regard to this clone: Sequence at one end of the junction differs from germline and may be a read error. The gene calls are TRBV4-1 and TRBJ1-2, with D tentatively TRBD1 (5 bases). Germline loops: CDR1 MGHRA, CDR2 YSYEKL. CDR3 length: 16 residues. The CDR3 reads CASSQDQTEKSYGYPF. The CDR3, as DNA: TGCGCCAGCAGCCAAGATCAGACAGAGAAAAGCTATGGCTACCCCTTC.

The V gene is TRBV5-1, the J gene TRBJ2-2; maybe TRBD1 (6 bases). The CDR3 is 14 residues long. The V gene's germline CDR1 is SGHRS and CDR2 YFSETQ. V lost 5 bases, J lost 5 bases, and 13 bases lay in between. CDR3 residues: CASSPDRLTGELFF. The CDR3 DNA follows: TGCGCCAGCAGTCCGGACAGATTAACCGGGGAGCTGTTTTTT.

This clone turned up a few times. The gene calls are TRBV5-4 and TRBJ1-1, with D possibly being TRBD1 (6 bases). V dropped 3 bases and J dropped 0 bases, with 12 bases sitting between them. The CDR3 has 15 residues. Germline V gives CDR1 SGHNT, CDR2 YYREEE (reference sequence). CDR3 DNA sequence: TGTGCCAGCAGCTCGAGACAGGAGATGAACACTGAAGCTTTCTTT. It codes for CASSSRQEMNTEAFF.

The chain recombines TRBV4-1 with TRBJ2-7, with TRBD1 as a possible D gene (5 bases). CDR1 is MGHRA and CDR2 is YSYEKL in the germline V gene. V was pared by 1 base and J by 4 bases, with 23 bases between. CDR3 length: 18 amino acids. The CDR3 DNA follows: TGCGCCAGCAGCCAAGTGGGGATGGCCGGTCCAGGGAAATACGAGCAGTACTTC. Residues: CASSQVGMAGPGKYEQYF.

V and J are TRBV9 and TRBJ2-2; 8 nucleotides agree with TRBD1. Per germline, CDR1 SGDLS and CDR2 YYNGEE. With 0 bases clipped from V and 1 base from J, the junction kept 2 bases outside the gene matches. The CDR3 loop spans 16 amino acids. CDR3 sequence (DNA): TGTGCCAGCAGCGTAGGAGGGACAGGGAACACCGGGGAGCTGTTTTTT. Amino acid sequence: CASSVGGTGNTGELFF.

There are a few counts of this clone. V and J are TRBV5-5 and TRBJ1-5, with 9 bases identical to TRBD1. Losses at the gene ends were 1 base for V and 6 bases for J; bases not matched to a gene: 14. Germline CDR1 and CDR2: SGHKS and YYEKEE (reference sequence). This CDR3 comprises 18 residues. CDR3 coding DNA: TGTGCCAGCAGCTTGACCCCGGGACAGGGTAGTGTAGTTCAGCCCCAGCATTTT. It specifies CASSLTPGQGSVVQPQHF.

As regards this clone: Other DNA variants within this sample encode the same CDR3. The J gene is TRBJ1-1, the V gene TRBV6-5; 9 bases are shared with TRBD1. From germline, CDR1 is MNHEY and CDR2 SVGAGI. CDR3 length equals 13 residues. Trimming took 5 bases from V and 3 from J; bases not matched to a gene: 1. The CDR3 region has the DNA TGTGCCAGCAGTAGGACAGGGGACACTGAAGCTTTCTTT. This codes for CASSRTGDTEAFF.

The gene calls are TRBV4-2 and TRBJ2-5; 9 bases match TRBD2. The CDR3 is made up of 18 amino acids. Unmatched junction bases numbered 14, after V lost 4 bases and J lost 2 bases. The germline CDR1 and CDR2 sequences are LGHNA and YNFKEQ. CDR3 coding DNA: TGTGCCAGCAGCCCCCTGCATTGGTCGCGGGAGGGACAAGAGACCCAGTACTTC. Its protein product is CASSPLHWSREGQETQYF.

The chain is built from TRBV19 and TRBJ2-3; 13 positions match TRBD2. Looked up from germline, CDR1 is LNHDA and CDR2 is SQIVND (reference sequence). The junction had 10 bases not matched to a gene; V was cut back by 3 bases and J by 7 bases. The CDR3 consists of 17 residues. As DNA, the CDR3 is TGTGCCAGTAGTATCAGCCCACTAGCGGGAGGGCCAAATACGCAGTATTTT. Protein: CASSISPLAGGPNTQYF. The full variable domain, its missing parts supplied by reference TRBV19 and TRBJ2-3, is DGGITQSPKYLFRKEGQNVTLSCEQNLNHDAMYWYRQDPGQGLRLIYYSQIVNDFQKGDIAEGYSVSREKKESFPLTVTSAQKNPTAFYLCASSISPLAGGPNTQYFGPGTRLTVL.

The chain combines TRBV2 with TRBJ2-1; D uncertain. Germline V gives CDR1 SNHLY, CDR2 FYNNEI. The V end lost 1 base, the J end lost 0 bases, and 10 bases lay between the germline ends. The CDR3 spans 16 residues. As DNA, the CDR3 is TGTGCCAGCAGTGAAGGTATTAGCAGCTCCTACAATGAGCAGTTCTTC. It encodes CASSEGISSSYNEQFF.

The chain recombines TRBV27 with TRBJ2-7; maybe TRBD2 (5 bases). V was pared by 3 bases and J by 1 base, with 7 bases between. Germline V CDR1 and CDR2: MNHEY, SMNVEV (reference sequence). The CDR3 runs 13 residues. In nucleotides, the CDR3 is TGTGCCAGCAGTTTTACGGGGTCCTACGAGCAGTACTTC. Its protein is CASSFTGSYEQYF.

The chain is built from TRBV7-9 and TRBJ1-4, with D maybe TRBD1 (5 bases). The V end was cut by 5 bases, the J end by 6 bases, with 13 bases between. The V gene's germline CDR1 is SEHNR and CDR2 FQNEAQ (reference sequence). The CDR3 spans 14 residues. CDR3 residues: CASSGGVVDEKLFF. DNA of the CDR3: TGTGCCAGCAGCGGAGGGGTAGTGGATGAAAAACTGTTTTTT.

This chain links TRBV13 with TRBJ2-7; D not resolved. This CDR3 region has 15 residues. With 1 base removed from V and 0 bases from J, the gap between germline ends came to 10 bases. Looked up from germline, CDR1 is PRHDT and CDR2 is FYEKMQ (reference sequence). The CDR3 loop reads CASSLEGGYSYEQYF. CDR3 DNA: TGTGCCAGCAGCTTAGAAGGCGGCTACTCCTACGAGCAGTACTTC.

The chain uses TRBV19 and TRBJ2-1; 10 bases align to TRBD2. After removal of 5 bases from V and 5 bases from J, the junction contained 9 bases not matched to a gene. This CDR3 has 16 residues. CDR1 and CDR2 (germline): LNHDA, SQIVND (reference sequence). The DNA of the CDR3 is TGTGCCAGTAGTGGACTAGCGGTTTCCAACAACAATGAGCAGTTCTTC. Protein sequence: CASSGLAVSNNNEQFF. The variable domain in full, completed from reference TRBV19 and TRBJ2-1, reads DGGITQSPKYLFRKEGQNVTLSCEQNLNHDAMYWYRQDPGQGLRLIYYSQIVNDFQKGDIAEGYSVSREKKESFPLTVTSAQKNPTAFYLCASSGLAVSNNNEQFFGPGTRLTVL.

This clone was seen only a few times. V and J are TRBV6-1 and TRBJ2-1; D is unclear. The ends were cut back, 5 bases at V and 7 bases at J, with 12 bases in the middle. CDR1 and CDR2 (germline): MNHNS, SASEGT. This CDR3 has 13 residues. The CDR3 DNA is TGTGCCAGCAGTAGCGCTTTGGCGAATGAGCAGTTCTTC. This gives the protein CASSSALANEQFF.

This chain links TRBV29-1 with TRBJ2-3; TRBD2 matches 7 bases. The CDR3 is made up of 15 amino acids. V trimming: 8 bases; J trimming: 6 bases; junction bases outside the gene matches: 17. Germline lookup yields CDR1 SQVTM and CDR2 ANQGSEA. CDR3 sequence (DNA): TGCAGCACCCGTGACGTACTAGCGAGAAGTGATACGCAGTATTTT. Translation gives CSTRDVLARSDTQYF.

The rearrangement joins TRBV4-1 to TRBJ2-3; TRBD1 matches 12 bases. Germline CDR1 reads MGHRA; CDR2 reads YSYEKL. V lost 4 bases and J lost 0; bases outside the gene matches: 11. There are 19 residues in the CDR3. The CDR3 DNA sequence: TGCGCCAGCAGCCGGGCCGGGACAGGGGGCAATCCTAGCACAGATACGCAGTATTTT. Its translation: CASSRAGTGGNPSTDTQYF.

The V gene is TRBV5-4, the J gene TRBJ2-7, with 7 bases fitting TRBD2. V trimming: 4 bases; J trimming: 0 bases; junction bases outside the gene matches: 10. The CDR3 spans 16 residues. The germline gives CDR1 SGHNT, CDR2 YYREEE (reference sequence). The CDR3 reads CASSVGTTKSSYEQYF. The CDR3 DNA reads TGTGCCAGCAGCGTAGGGACTACTAAAAGCTCCTACGAGCAGTACTTC.

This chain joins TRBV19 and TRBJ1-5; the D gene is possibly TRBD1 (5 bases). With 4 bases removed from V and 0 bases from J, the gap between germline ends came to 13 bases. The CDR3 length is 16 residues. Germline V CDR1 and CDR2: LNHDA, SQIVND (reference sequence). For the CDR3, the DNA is TGTGCCAGTAGTAATGAGGGGACTTATAGCAATCAGCCCCAGCATTTT. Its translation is CASSNEGTYSNQPQHF. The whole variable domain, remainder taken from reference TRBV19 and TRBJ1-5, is DGGITQSPKYLFRKEGQNVTLSCEQNLNHDAMYWYRQDPGQGLRLIYYSQIVNDFQKGDIAEGYSVSREKKESFPLTVTSAQKNPTAFYLCASSNEGTYSNQPQHFGDGTRLSIL.

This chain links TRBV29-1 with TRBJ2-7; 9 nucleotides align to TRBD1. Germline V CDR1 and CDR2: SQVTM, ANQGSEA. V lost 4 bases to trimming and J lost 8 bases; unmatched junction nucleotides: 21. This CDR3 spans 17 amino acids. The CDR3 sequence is CSVVGLYRDRVKYKQYF. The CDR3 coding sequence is TGCAGCGTTGTGGGCCTATACCGGGACAGGGTCAAATACAAGCAGTACTTC.

The CDR3 coding sequence is TGTGCCAGCAGCGGCATGGGGACAGGGGAAGGCGAGCAGTACTTC. Translated: CASSGMGTGEGEQYF. The gene calls are TRBV5-4 and TRBJ2-7, with 10 bases aligning to TRBD1. V was pared by 4 bases and J by 6 bases, with 10 bases of the junction left unmatched. The length of the CDR3 is 15 residues. CDR1 and CDR2 (germline): SGHNT, YYREEE (reference sequence).

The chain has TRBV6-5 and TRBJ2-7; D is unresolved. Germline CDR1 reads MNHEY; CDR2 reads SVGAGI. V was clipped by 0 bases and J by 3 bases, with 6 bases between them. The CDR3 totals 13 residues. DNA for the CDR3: TGTGCCAGCAGTTACTCTCATCACTACGAGCAGTACTTC. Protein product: CASSYSHHYEQYF.

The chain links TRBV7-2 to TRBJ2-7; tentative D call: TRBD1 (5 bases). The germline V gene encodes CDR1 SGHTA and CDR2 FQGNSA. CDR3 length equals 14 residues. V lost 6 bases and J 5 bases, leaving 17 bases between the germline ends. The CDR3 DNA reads TGTGCCAGCAGTTTAAGCACAGGCAACAACGAGCAGTACTTC. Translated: CASSLSTGNNEQYF.

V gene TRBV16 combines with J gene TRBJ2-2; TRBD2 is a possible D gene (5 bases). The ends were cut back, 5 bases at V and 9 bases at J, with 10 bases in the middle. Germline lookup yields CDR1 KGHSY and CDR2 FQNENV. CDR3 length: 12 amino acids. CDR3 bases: TGTGCCAGCAGCGATCGGGGTTGGGAGCTGTTTTTT. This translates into CASSDRGWELFF. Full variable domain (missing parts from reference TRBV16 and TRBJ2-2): GEEVAQTPKHLVRGEGQKAKLYCAPIKGHSYVFWYQQVLKNEFKFLISFQNENVFDETGMPKERFSAKCLPNSPCSLEIQATKLEDSAVYFCASSDRGWELFFGEGSRLTVL.

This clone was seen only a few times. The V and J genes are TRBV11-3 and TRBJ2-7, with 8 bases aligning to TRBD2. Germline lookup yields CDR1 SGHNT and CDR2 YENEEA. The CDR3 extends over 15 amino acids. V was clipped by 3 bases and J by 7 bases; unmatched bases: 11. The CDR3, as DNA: TGTGCCAGCAGCTTTCGGGGGGGGGTGAGTTCGGAGCAGTACTTC. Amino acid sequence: CASSFRGGVSSEQYF.